The subject of this entry is one T cell receptor beta chain. Its antigen is unidentified. This entry belongs to a study of shared clonotypes between healthy human individuals. Background on the study: A couple of women and three men aged 18 to 49 made up the donors.

Original data processing: For the immunoSEQ data, sequences were junction-only without quality scores, so filtering differed. The repertoire was sequenced with immunoSEQ multiplex PCR; TCRdb's copy has only in-frame clones and lacks some. V and J calls plus clone size are reproduced from that table; the DNA served to infer D and trimming. The sample shows 1.6 million or so clones, roughly 96% of them seen only once. The CDR3 consists of 15 residues. The ends were cut back, 10 bases at V and 4 bases at J, with 21 bases in the middle. Germline V gene sequence: CDR1 ENHRY, CDR2 SYGVKD. Study-wide results and caveats: Estimated richness was generally greater in naive than memory subsets. Only a few donors were included, so the genetic and exposure-history diversity represented was limited.

The receptor comes from a young man in good health. J is TRBJ2-3 and V is TRBV10-3; D is possibly TRBD2 (6 bases). Sequenced input: naive CD4+ T cells sorted from blood. Sample subset: CD45RA+ positively selected. The CDR3 sequence is CATQEGGKGADTQYF. CDR3 coding DNA: TGTGCCACCCAGGAAGGCGGGAAGGGTGCAGATACGCAGTATTTT.